A single sample is the source of the 32 T cell receptor beta chains below, sequenced in a study of T cell responses to AZD1222 COVID-19 vaccine. Method: immunoSEQ multiplex PCR; TCRdb's copy keeps in-frame clones and lacks some. In the table there are fewer than 200,000 clones, around nine tenths of which are singletons. The sample was peripheral blood, taken 28 days after the second dose of the MenACWY control vaccine. The receptors originated from an adult who received the MenACWY meningococcal vaccine as a control.

V is TRBV19 and J is TRBJ1-5, with D possibly TRBD1 on 6 matching bases. Trimming took off 7 bases at V and 12 bases at J, with 13 bases between the two ends. The CDR3 sequence is 11 residues long. The V gene's germline CDR1 is LNHDA and CDR2 SQIVND (reference sequence). CDR3 amino acids: CASTYRDIQHF. In DNA, the CDR3 is TGTGCCAGTACCTATAGGGACATCCAGCATTTT.

The rearrangement links TRBV28 to TRBJ2-2, with 8 nucleotides matching TRBD2. The germline CDR1 and CDR2 sequences are MDHEN and SYDVKM. The CDR3 sequence is 14 residues long. V shed 7 bases and J 4 bases; nucleotides not matched to a gene: 5. CDR3 protein: CASTAGGFTGELFF. The CDR3 bases are TGTGCCAGCACCGCGGGAGGATTCACCGGGGAGCTGTTTTTT.

V gene TRBV9 combines with J gene TRBJ1-4, with D uncertain. The V gene lost 0 bases and the J gene lost 0 bases, with 15 bases spanning the gap. Germline assignment: CDR1 SGDLS and CDR2 YYNGEE. The CDR3 length is 18 residues. This CDR3 reads CASSVGSSELATNEKLFF. For the CDR3, the DNA is TGTGCCAGCAGCGTAGGTTCGTCAGAACTTGCAACTAATGAAAAACTGTTTTTT.

V is TRBV7-9 and J is TRBJ1-2; D not certain. V was clipped by 5 bases and J by 4 bases, with 14 bases between them. The CDR3 runs 14 residues. Germline V gene sequence: CDR1 SEHNR, CDR2 FQNEAQ (reference sequence). The CDR3 reads CASSPSTDAYGYTF. Here the CDR3 DNA reads TGTGCCAGCAGCCCTTCTACTGACGCCTATGGCTACACCTTC.

Here the CDR3 DNA reads TGTGCCTGGAGCGCCCCGGACAGGGTGTTTCACACTGAAGCTTTCTTT. Translating gives CAWSAPDRVFHTEAFF. The V and J genes are TRBV30 and TRBJ1-1; 8 bases agree with TRBD1. Trimming removed 3 bases from V and 3 bases from J; junction bases left unmatched: 12. Germline CDR1 GTSNPN, CDR2 SVGIG (reference sequence). The CDR3 extends over 16 amino acids.

This chain joins TRBV6-5 and TRBJ1-1; D gene uncertain. V shed 11 bases and J shed 2 bases, with 9 bases lying between them. The germline V gene has CDR1 MNHEY and CDR2 SVGAGI. The CDR3 loop spans 11 amino acids. The CDR3 nucleotides read TGTGCCCTAACGCGAAACACTGAAGCTTTCTTT. Amino acids: CALTRNTEAFF.

This clone was found a few times. V usage is TRBV19 and J usage is TRBJ2-2; maybe TRBD2 (6 bases). Germline V CDR1 and CDR2: LNHDA, SQIVND (reference sequence). The CDR3 is 14 residues long. The germline V and J ends were trimmed by 6 bases and 1 base, with 9 bases remaining between them. CDR3 sequence reads: CASRGDLNTGELFF. The CDR3 DNA follows: TGTGCCAGTAGGGGGGACTTGAACACCGGGGAGCTGTTTTTT.

The chain uses TRBV5-4 and TRBJ1-4; TRBD1 matches 7 bases. J gave up 2 bases and V 3 bases, and 10 bases lay outside the gene matches. This CDR3 is built from 17 residues. Germline V gene sequence: CDR1 SGHNT, CDR2 YYREEE (reference sequence). The CDR3 sequence: CASSSRSTGETNEKLFF. The CDR3 bases are TGTGCCAGCAGCTCTCGAAGCACAGGGGAGACTAATGAAAAACTGTTTTTT.

This CDR3 is CASSFGTALSSGANVLTF. CDR3 in DNA: TGTGCCAGTAGTTTCGGGACAGCCCTAAGCTCTGGGGCCAACGTCCTGACTTTC. The V and J genes are TRBV19 and TRBJ2-6; 7 bases are shared with TRBD1. Germline assignment: CDR1 LNHDA and CDR2 SQIVND (reference sequence). The CDR3 extends over 18 amino acids. V lost 5 bases and J lost 0; bases outside the gene matches: 10.

This chain joins TRBV10-3 and TRBJ2-2; TRBD2 might be the D (6 bases). The CDR3 extends over 14 amino acids. Trimming took off 3 bases at V and 6 bases at J, with 11 bases between the two ends. From germline, CDR1 is ENHRY and CDR2 SYGVKD. The CDR3 spells CAISDRAGAGELFF. CDR3 sequence (DNA): TGTGCCATCAGTGATAGAGCGGGCGCCGGGGAGCTGTTTTTT.

The CDR3 DNA reads TGTGCCAGCAGCTTAGATCTAAGGCTAGCGGGAGGGCCTATCGGGGAGCTGTTTTTT. Translation: CASSLDLRLAGGPIGELFF. The chain joins TRBV11-3 to TRBJ2-2; 12 bases align to TRBD2. Germline V lookup: CDR1 SGHNT, CDR2 YENEEA. The CDR3 runs 19 residues. With V trimmed by 0 bases and J by 7 bases, 12 bases remained unmatched.

The CDR3 loop is CASSLDGGRAFDEQFF. As DNA, the CDR3 is TGCGCCAGCAGCTTGGACGGCGGGAGGGCCTTTGATGAGCAGTTCTTC. The gene calls are TRBV5-1 and TRBJ2-1; TRBD2 matches 9 bases. V gave up 0 bases and J gave up 8 bases; unmatched junction bases: 9. This CDR3 contains 16 residues. The V gene's germline CDR1 is SGHRS and CDR2 YFSETQ.

V gene TRBV28 combines with J gene TRBJ1-5; D unresolved. The CDR3 contains 16 residues. Germline loops: CDR1 MDHEN, CDR2 SYDVKM. V shed 8 bases and J shed 3 bases, with 20 bases lying between them. The CDR3 DNA is TGTGCCAGCCGCAAAACCGGGCCAGGTAACAATCAGCCCCAGCATTTT. Amino acids: CASRKTGPGNNQPQHF. The variable domain in full, with the rest retrieved from reference TRBV28 and TRBJ1-5, is DVKVTQSSRYLVKRTGEKVFLECVQDMDHENMFWYRQDPGLGLRLIYFSYDVKMKEKGDIPEGYSVSREKKERFSLILESASTNQTSMYLCASRKTGPGNNQPQHFGDGTRLSIL.

This chain joins TRBV2 and TRBJ1-5; D gene uncertain. V lost 4 bases and J lost 6, with 13 bases in between. The CDR3 consists of 14 residues. Germline CDR1 is SNHLY and CDR2 is FYNNEI. DNA of the CDR3: TGTGCCAGCAGTGTCCGGGAAAGAGGTCAGCCCCAGCATTTT. As protein: CASSVRERGQPQHF.

The chain links TRBV19 to TRBJ1-1, with 9 positions matching TRBD1. Germline loops: CDR1 LNHDA, CDR2 SQIVND (reference sequence). Trimming removed 7 bases from V and 5 bases from J; junction bases left unmatched: 11. This CDR3 comprises 15 residues. CDR3 in DNA: TGTGCCAGTACGCACTACCGACAGGGGGAGACTGAAGCTTTCTTT. It translates to CASTHYRQGETEAFF.

The chain is built from TRBV11-3 and TRBJ2-3; TRBD2 matches 10 bases. Germline CDR1 SGHNT, CDR2 YENEEA. The J segment lost 5 bases and the V segment lost 1 base, leaving 0 bases of the junction unmatched. The length of the CDR3 is 14 residues. The CDR3 region has the DNA TGTGCCAGCAGCTTAGTAGCGGGAGGAGATACGCAGTATTTT. It encodes CASSLVAGGDTQYF.

This sequence joins TRBV4-2 and TRBJ2-1, with D hard to call. This CDR3 is built from 17 residues. V lost 2 bases and J lost 1, with 15 bases in between. Germline V CDR1 and CDR2: LGHNA, YNFKEQ. The CDR3 is CASSQRTSTFSYNEQFF. The CDR3, as DNA: TGTGCCAGCAGCCAAAGGACCTCGACTTTTTCCTACAATGAGCAGTTCTTC.

The chain links TRBV30 to TRBJ1-2; D gene ambiguous. V dropped 0 bases and J dropped 6 bases, with 8 bases sitting between them. Germline values: CDR1 GTSNPN, CDR2 SVGIG (reference sequence). This CDR3 is built from 12 residues. CDR3 DNA sequence: TGTGCCTGGAGTGTACTTCGGGATGGCTACACCTTC. Its translation: CAWSVLRDGYTF.

The gene calls are TRBV6-1 and TRBJ1-2; D call uncertain. Deletions cut 3 bases from V and 5 bases from J, with 7 bases between. The length of the CDR3 is 12 residues. CDR1 MNHNS and CDR2 SASEGT come from the germline V gene. As DNA, the CDR3 is TGTGCCAGCAGTGACGGGTCTTATGGCTACACCTTC. Translation gives CASSDGSYGYTF.

V gene TRBV5-6 combines with J gene TRBJ2-3; no clear D. Germline CDR1 and CDR2: SGHDT and YYEEEE. The CDR3 has 14 residues. V was pared by 1 base and J by 6 bases, with 12 bases between. CDR3: CASSLHPLSDTQYF. The CDR3 nucleotides are TGTGCCAGCAGCTTGCATCCTCTCTCGGATACGCAGTATTTT. The entire variable domain, with the rest obtained from reference TRBV5-6 and TRBJ2-3, is as follows: DAGVTQSPTHLIKTRGQQVTLRCSPKSGHDTVSWYQQALGQGPQFIFQYYEEEERQRGNFPDRFSGHQFPNYSSELNVNALLLGDSALYLCASSLHPLSDTQYFGPGTRLTVL.

This clone was observed a handful of times. V gene TRBV2 combines with J gene TRBJ1-1; the D is unclear. The CDR3 is 14 amino acids. Germline values: CDR1 SNHLY, CDR2 FYNNEI. V was shortened by 10 bases and J by 1 base, with 16 bases between the two germline ends. CDR3 sequence reads: CANVFRASNTEAFF. CDR3 DNA: TGTGCCAACGTTTTCCGGGCCTCGAACACTGAAGCTTTCTTT.

The V and J genes are TRBV30 and TRBJ1-1; TRBD1 is a possible D gene (5 bases). The CDR3 has 11 amino acids. Germline V CDR1 and CDR2: GTSNPN, SVGIG (reference sequence). Between the trimmed V and J ends, which lost 4 bases and 8 bases, there was a span of 11 bases. CDR3 loop: CAWTSGTEAFF. CDR3 nucleotide sequence: TGTGCCTGGACTTCTGGGACCGAAGCTTTCTTT.

The rearrangement links TRBV4-3 to TRBJ2-1; D unresolved. In germline, CDR1 is LGHNA, CDR2 YSLEER. CDR3 length equals 13 residues. Trimming cost V 1 base and J 8 bases, with 9 bases left between them. In nucleotides, the CDR3 is TGCGCCAGCAGCCAAGTGGTTGGCTATGAGCAGTTCTTC. Encoded protein: CASSQVVGYEQFF.

The chain links TRBV27 to TRBJ1-3; TRBD1 matches at 8 bases. The junction had 5 bases not matched to a gene; V was cut back by 6 bases and J by 4 bases. The germline V gene has CDR1 MNHEY and CDR2 SMNVEV (reference sequence). This CDR3 is built from 14 residues. CDR3 coding DNA: TGTGCCAGCAGGCCGACAGGGGCGGGAAACACCATATATTTT. Amino acids: CASRPTGAGNTIYF.

The chain joins TRBV5-4 to TRBJ2-1, with D unclear. Trimming stripped 4 bases from V and 8 bases from J, with 7 bases between. Looked up from germline, CDR1 is SGHNT and CDR2 is YYREEE (reference sequence). CDR3 length: 11 residues. The CDR3 DNA is TGTGCCAGCAGCCTGTTAGATGAGCAGTTCTTC. Protein product: CASSLLDEQFF.

This clone was seen a single time. The CDR3 nucleotides are TGTGCCACCAGTGTGGGAACAGCCACAGATACGCAGTATTTT. This translates into CATSVGTATDTQYF. V usage is TRBV24-1 and J usage is TRBJ2-3; D is ambiguous. Trimming removed 5 bases from V and 2 bases from J, with 10 bases in between. This CDR3 contains 14 residues. Germline V gives CDR1 KGHDR, CDR2 SFDVKD.

V is TRBV19 and J is TRBJ2-1; TRBD2 matches 10 bases. The CDR3 is 14 amino acids. Trimming at V came to 7 bases and at J to 8 bases, leaving 8 bases not matched to a gene. CDR1 and CDR2 (germline): LNHDA, SQIVND (reference sequence). CDR3 sequence: CASKKREGRDEQFF. The CDR3 DNA sequence: TGTGCCAGTAAGAAGCGGGAGGGCCGCGATGAGCAGTTCTTC.

V gene TRBV28 combines with J gene TRBJ2-7, with D possibly being TRBD1 (6 bases). V lost 5 bases to trimming and J lost 2 bases, with 28 bases between them. CDR3 length equals 19 residues. Germline V CDR1 and CDR2: MDHEN, SYDVKM. In nucleotides, the CDR3 is TGTGCCAGCAGTCCCCAGGGGCTTCCATACGTCCTTTCTCCCTACGAGCAGTACTTC. It yields the protein CASSPQGLPYVLSPYEQYF.

The J gene is TRBJ1-2, the V gene TRBV2; the match to TRBD1 covers 9 bases. CDR1 and CDR2 (germline): SNHLY, FYNNEI. The CDR3 extends over 12 amino acids. The J segment lost 9 bases and the V segment lost 7 bases, leaving 6 bases of the junction unmatched. The CDR3 DNA follows: TGTGCCAGCATTGGGGACAGGGTTCGCTACACCTTC. Translation: CASIGDRVRYTF.

This clone was found once. The V and J genes are TRBV7-2 and TRBJ2-1; D ambiguous. Germline CDR1 is SGHTA and CDR2 is FQGNSA. With 1 base removed from V and 7 bases from J, the gap between germline ends came to 8 bases. This CDR3 region has 13 residues. CDR3 coding DNA: TGTGCCAGCAGCTTAGGCGGAACGAATGAGCAGTTCTTC. Protein sequence: CASSLGGTNEQFF.

This clone was recorded once. This sequence joins TRBV7-9 and TRBJ1-6, with D perhaps TRBD1 (5 bases). Germline loops: CDR1 SEHNR, CDR2 FQNEAQ (reference sequence). Trimming removed 3 bases at V and 4 bases at J, with 7 bases between. The CDR3 length is 14 residues. CDR3 sequence: CASSFDRYNSPLHF. CDR3 DNA: TGTGCCAGCAGCTTTGACAGATATAATTCACCCCTCCACTTT.

This chain links TRBV19 with TRBJ1-6; D unclear. Trimming left V 4 bases short and J 15 bases short, with 13 bases between. The CDR3 length is 12 residues. CDR1 LNHDA and CDR2 SQIVND come from the germline V gene (reference sequence). The CDR3 nucleotides read TGTGCCAGTAGTACCCCGGGAGGGCTCCTCCACTTT. Amino acid sequence: CASSTPGGLLHF.